This TCR beta chain stems from a study of blood T cell repertoires in COVID-19. Overall study context: The United States, Italy and Spain were the sources of the acute and convalescent COVID-19 samples. T cells, B-cell-depleted T cells, or PBMCs provided the cDNA or gDNA that served as material.

Authors' methods: Estimation of nucleated cell counts was performed using reference gene primer amplification. Profiled with immunoSEQ multiplex PCR; TCRdb holds only in-frame clones, not every one. The V and J calls and clone size are taken from that table; D and trimming were inferred from the DNA. The table records approximately 250,000 clones, about 85% of them present only once. The CDR3 contains 14 residues. Trimming pared 5 bases from V and 1 base from J, leaving 11 bases between. Germline V lookup: CDR1 SGHNT, CDR2 YENEEA. Sequencing input: peripheral blood. The rearrangement joins TRBV11-3 to TRBJ2-5; D may be TRBD1 (6 bases). The receptor was isolated from a woman aged 60-70 years with active or convalescent COVID-19. Here the CDR3 reads CASSGGRSQETQYF. The CDR3 DNA reads TGTGCCAGCAGCGGGGGCAGGAGCCAAGAGACCCAGTACTTC.